One sample yielded the 10 T cell receptor beta chains listed below, sequenced in a study of Graves' ophthalmopathy and Graves' hyperthyroidism. From RNA, the CDR3 regions of TCR beta chains were amplified and sequenced. An opening RT-PCR round employed HTBI primers and preceded a second-round multiplex PCR. TCRdb called the multiplex PCR reads again in MiXCR, with one record for every CDR3 protein. The table lists around 1.1 million distinct CDR3 sequences, 35% to 40% of them singletons. Sequenced material: peripheral blood or thyroid tissue (not recorded which). The receptors derive from an adult man with Graves' hyperthyroidism.

The rearrangement links TRBV29-1 to TRBJ2-7; TRBD1 matches 7 bases. The ends lost 4 bases at V and 5 bases at J; junction bases unmatched: 5. Germline CDR1 reads SQVTM; CDR2 reads ANQGSEA. The length of the CDR3 is 12 residues. The CDR3 spells CSVARQGDEQYF. The CDR3 region has the DNA TGCAGCGTTGCGAGGCAGGGGGACGAGCAGTACTTC.

This clonotype was detected many times. The chain carries TRBV7-2 and TRBJ2-7, with 7 nucleotides matching TRBD2. Losses at the gene ends were 4 bases for V and 6 bases for J; bases not matched to a gene: 15. From germline, CDR1 is SGHTA and CDR2 FQGNSA. The CDR3 has 16 residues. CDR3 in amino acids: CASSYQSSGGRGEQYF. The CDR3 DNA sequence: TGTGCCAGCAGCTACCAATCGTCGGGGGGACGGGGCGAGCAGTACTTC.

The rearrangement joins TRBV20-1 to TRBJ1-1; TRBD1 matches at 8 bases. The CDR3 loop spans 16 amino acids. Looked up from germline, CDR1 is DFQATT and CDR2 is SNEGSKA (reference sequence). Losses at the gene ends were 3 bases for V and 1 base for J; bases not matched to a gene: 10. CDR3 sequence (DNA): TGCAGTGCTAGGCCTCTTAGGGGACAGGCGAACACTGAAGCTTTCTTT. This translates into CSARPLRGQANTEAFF.

About this clonotype: One base away lies a much larger clone, so this may be a sequencing read error. The chain links TRBV19 to TRBJ2-5; possibly TRBD1 for D (5 bases). In germline, CDR1 is LNHDA, CDR2 SQIVND (reference sequence). The CDR3 extends over 14 amino acids. The CDR3 here is CASSTGQAQGTQYF. In nucleotides, the CDR3 is TGTGCCAGTAGTACTGGACAAGCCCAAGGGACCCAGTACTTC.

The chain uses TRBV2 and TRBJ2-7, with D unresolved. The ends were cut back, 5 bases at V and 2 bases at J, with 16 bases in the middle. This CDR3 spans 15 amino acids. Germline-derived CDR1 and CDR2 are SNHLY and FYNNEI. The CDR3: CASSFREALTYEQYF. CDR3 DNA: TGTGCCAGCAGTTTTAGGGAAGCCCTGACCTACGAGCAGTACTTC.

This clonotype was counted ten times or more. This chain links TRBV29-1 with TRBJ2-7, with D hard to call. Germline V CDR1 and CDR2: SQVTM, ANQGSEA. V lost 5 bases and J 5 bases, leaving 16 bases between the germline ends. This CDR3 is built from 13 residues. CDR3 sequence reads: CSVMDGTLDEQYF. In DNA, the CDR3 is TGCAGCGTTATGGATGGCACCTTGGACGAGCAGTACTTC.

This clonotype has only a few counts. This rearrangement joins TRBV20-1 to TRBJ2-5; 10 positions agree with TRBD2. CDR1 is DFQATT, CDR2 SNEGSKA, per germline (reference sequence). The trim removed 1 base at V and 2 bases at J, leaving 10 bases unmatched. The CDR3 extends over 17 amino acids. CDR3 amino acids: CSARGWLAGVGQETQYF. The DNA for the CDR3 is TGCAGTGCTAGAGGATGGCTAGCGGGAGTGGGACAAGAGACCCAGTACTTC.

The rearrangement links TRBV9 to TRBJ2-7; 8 bases are a match to TRBD1. The germline V gene encodes CDR1 SGDLS and CDR2 YYNGEE. The CDR3 has 14 amino acids. V lost 2 bases, J lost 1 base, and 2 bases stayed unmatched. The CDR3 is CASSVRDRSYEQYF. CDR3 DNA: TGTGCCAGCAGCGTCCGGGACAGGTCCTACGAGCAGTACTTC. The whole variable domain, remainder taken from reference TRBV9 and TRBJ2-7, is DSGVTQTPKHLITATGQRVTLRCSPRSGDLSVYWYQQSLDQGLQFLIQYYNGEERAKGNILERFSAQQFPDLHSELNLSSLELGDSALYFCASSVRDRSYEQYFGPGTRLTVT.

This clonotype was seen a handful of times. The rearrangement joins TRBV6-5 to TRBJ1-1; D ambiguous. Germline V CDR1 and CDR2: MNHEY, SVGAGI. V was clipped by 6 bases and J by 8 bases, with 19 bases between them. The CDR3 loop spans 14 amino acids. The CDR3 loop reads CASSVTGLLSEAFF. The CDR3 region has the DNA TGTGCCAGCAGCGTGACGGGATTACTATCAGAAGCTTTCTTT.

This clonotype was counted only a few times. The chain combines TRBV6-1 with TRBJ1-6, with a weak D call TRBD1 (5 bases). CDR1 and CDR2 (germline): MNHNS, SASEGT. This CDR3 is 15 amino acids long. V lost 5 bases and J lost 9, with 17 bases in between. The CDR3, as DNA: TGTGCCAGCAGTTCGCCGGGACTGCTTGGTTCACCCCTCCACTTT. It specifies CASSSPGLLGSPLHF.